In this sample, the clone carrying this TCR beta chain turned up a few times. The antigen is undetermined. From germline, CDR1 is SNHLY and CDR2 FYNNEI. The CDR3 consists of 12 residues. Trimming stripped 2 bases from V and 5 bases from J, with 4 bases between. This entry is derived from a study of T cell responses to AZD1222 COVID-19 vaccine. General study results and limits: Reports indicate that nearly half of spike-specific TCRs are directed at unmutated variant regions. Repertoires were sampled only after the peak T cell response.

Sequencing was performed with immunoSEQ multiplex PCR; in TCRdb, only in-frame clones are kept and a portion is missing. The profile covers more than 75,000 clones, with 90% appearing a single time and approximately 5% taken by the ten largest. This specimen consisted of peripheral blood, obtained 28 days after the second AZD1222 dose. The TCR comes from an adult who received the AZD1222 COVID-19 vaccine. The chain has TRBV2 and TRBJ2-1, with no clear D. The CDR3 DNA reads TGTGCCAGCAGTGAAAGGGACAATGAGCAGTTCTTC. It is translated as CASSERDNEQFF.